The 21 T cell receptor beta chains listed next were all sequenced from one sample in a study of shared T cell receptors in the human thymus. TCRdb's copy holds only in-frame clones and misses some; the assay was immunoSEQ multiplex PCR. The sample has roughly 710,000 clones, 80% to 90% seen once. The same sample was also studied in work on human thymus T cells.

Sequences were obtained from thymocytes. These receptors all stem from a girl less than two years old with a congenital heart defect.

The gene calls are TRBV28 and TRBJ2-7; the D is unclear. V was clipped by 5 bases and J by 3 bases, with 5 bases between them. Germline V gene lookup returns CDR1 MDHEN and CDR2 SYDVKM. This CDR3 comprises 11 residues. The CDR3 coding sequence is TGTGCCAGCAGTACGAGCTACGAGCAGTACTTC. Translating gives CASSTSYEQYF.

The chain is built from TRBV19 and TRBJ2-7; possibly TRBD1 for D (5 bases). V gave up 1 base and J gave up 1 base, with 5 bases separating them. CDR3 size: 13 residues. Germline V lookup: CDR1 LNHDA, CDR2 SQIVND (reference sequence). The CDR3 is CASSIGTSYEQYF. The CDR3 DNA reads TGTGCCAGTAGTATAGGGACATCCTACGAGCAGTACTTC.

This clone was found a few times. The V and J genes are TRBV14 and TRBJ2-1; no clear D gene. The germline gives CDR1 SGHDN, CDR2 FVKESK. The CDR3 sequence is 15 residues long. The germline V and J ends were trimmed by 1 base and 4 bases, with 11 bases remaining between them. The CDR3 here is CASSQGLNRYNEQFF. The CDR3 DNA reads TGTGCCAGCAGCCAAGGCCTAAATAGATACAATGAGCAGTTCTTC.

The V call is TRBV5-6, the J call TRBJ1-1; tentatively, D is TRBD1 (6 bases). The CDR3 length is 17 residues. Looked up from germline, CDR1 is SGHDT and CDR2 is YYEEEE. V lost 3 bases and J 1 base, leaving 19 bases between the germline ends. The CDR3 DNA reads TGTGCCAGCAGCTGGGGTCCTAGGGGGGGCTGGAACACTGAAGCTTTCTTT. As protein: CASSWGPRGGWNTEAFF. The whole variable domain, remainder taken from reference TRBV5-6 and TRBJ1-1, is DAGVTQSPTHLIKTRGQQVTLRCSPKSGHDTVSWYQQALGQGPQFIFQYYEEEERQRGNFPDRFSGHQFPNYSSELNVNALLLGDSALYLCASSWGPRGGWNTEAFFGQGTRLTVV.

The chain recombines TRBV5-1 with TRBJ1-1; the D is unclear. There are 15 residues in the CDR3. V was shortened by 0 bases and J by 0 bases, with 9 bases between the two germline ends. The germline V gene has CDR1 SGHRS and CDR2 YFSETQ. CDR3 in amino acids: CASSLAPEMNTEAFF. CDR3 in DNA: TGCGCCAGCAGCTTGGCCCCAGAAATGAACACTGAAGCTTTCTTT.

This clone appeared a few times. The CDR3 DNA sequence: TGTGCCAGCAGCTTGGTGACAGGACCTAGCGGCTACACCTTC. Protein product: CASSLVTGPSGYTF. The chain recombines TRBV5-5 with TRBJ1-2; D may be TRBD1 (6 bases). From germline, CDR1 is SGHKS and CDR2 YYEKEE (reference sequence). Trimming took off 0 bases at V and 8 bases at J, with 14 bases between the two ends. The CDR3 sequence is 14 residues long.

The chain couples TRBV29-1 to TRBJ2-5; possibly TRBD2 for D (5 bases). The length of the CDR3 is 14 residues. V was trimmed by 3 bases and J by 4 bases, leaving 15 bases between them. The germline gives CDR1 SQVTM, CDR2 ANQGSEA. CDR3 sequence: CSVEGIGGGETQYF. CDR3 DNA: TGCAGCGTTGAGGGGATAGGAGGTGGAGAGACCCAGTACTTC.

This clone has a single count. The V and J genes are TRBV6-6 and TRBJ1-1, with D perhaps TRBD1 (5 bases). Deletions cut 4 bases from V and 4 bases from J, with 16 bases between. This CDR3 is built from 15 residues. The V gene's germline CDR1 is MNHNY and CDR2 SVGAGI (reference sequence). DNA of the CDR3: TGTGCCAGCAGTTGGGCCCGGGGGGATGGCACTGAAGCTTTCTTT. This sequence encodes CASSWARGDGTEAFF.

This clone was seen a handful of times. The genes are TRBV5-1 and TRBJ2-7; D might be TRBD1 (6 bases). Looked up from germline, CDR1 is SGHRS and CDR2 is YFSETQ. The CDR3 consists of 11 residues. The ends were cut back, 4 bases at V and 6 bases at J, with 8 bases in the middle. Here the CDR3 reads CASSRDTEQYF. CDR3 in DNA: TGCGCCAGCAGCCGGGACACCGAGCAGTACTTC.

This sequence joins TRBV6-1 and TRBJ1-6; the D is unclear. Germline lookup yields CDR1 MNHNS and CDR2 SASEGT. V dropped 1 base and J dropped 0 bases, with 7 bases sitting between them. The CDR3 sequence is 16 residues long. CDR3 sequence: CASSEDRSSYNSPLHF. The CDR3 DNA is TGTGCCAGCAGTGAAGATAGGAGCTCCTATAATTCACCCCTCCACTTT.

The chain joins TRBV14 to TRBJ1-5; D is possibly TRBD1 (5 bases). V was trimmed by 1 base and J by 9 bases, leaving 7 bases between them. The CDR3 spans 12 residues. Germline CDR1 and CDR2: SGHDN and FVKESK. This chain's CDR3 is CASSQGRGPQHF. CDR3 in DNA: TGTGCCAGCAGCCAAGGGAGGGGGCCCCAGCATTTT.

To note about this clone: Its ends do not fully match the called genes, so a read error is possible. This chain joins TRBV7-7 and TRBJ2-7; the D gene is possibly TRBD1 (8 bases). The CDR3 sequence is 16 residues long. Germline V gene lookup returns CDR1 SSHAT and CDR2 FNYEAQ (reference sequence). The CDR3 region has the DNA TGTGCTAGCAGCTTAGGGGAGCGGGACAGGTCCTACGAGCAGTACTTC. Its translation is CASSLGERDRSYEQYF.

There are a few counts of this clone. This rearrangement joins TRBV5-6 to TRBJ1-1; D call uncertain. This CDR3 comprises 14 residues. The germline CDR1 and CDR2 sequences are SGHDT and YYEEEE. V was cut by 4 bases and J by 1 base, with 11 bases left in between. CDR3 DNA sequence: TGTGCCAGCAGCGGAGGCCGGCGGAACACTGAAGCTTTCTTT. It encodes CASSGGRRNTEAFF.

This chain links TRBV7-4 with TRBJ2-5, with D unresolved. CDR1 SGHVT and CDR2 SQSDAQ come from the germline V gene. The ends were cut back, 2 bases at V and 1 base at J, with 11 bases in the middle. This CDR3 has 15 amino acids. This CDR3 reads CASSLTYHFQETQYF. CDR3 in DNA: TGTGCCAGCAGCTTAACGTACCACTTCCAAGAGACCCAGTACTTC.

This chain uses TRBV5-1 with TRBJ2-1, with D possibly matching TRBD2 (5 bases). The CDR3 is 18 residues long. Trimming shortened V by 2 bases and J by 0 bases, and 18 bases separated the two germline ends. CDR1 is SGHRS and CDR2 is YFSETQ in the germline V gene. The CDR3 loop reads CASSLRSSLGSSYNEQFF. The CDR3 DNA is TGCGCCAGCAGCTTACGGTCCTCATTGGGGAGCTCCTACAATGAGCAGTTCTTC.

CDR3 sequence (DNA): TGTGCCAGCAGTACACAGGGGGCTGGTGAAAAACTGTTTTTT. Its translation: CASSTQGAGEKLFF. The chain joins TRBV28 to TRBJ1-4, with 9 bases that match TRBD1. V lost 5 bases and J lost 7; bases outside the gene matches: 5. CDR1 MDHEN and CDR2 SYDVKM come from the germline V gene. The CDR3 extends over 14 amino acids.

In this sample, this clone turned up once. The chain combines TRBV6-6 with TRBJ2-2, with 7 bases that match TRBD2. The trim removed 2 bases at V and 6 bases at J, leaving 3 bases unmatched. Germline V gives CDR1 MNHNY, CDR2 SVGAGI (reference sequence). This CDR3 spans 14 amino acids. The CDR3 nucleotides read TGTGCCAGCAGTTACCCGGGAGGCCCCGGGGAGCTGTTTTTT. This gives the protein CASSYPGGPGELFF.

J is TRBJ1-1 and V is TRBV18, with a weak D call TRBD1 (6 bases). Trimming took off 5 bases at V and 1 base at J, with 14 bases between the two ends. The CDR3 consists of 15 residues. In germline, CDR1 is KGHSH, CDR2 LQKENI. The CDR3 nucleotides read TGTGCCAGCTCAGGATTCCGACAGGCGAACACTGAAGCTTTCTTT. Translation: CASSGFRQANTEAFF.

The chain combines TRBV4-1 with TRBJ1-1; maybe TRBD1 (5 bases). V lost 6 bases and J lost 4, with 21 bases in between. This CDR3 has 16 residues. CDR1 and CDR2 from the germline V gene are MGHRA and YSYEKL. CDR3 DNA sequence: TGCGCCAGCAGTCCTGGGGGGGTTGGTTGGGGCACTGAAGCTTTCTTT. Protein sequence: CASSPGGVGWGTEAFF.

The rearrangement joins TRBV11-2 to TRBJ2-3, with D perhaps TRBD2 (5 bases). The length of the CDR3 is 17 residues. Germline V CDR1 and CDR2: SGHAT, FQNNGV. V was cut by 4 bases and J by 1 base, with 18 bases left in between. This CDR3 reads CASSSGCRSRGTDTQYF. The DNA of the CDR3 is TGTGCCAGCAGCTCAGGCTGTCGGTCGAGGGGCACAGATACGCAGTATTTT. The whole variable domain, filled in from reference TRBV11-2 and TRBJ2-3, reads EAGVAQSPRYKIIEKRQSVAFWCNPISGHATLYWYQQILGQGPKLLIQFQNNGVVDDSQLPKDRFSAERLKGVDSTLKIQPAKLEDSAVYLCASSSGCRSRGTDTQYFGPGTRLTVL.

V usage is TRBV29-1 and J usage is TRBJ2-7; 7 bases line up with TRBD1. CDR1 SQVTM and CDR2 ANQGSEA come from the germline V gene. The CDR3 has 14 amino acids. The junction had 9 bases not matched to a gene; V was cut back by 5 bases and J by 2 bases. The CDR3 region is CSVTTGTHAYEQYF. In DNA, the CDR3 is TGCAGCGTTACGACAGGGACCCATGCCTACGAGCAGTACTTC.